This passage covers 27 T cell receptor beta chains from one sample sequenced in a study of shared clonotypes between healthy human individuals (dated by TCRdb to the early 2020s). The library was built by means of the immunoSEQ multiplex PCR assay. Sourced from immuneACCESS, this table was stored by TCRdb with only in-frame sequences that have V and J called. A share of the clones is absent; for the studies checked, an unresolved V gene accounts for under half, and the remainder has no known explanation. A total of some 2,000,000 clones appear in this sample, approximately 95% of them only once. Around 0.13% of the sample rests with the top ten. The sequenced sample consisted of naive CD4+ T cells sorted from blood. In light of the paper, this sample's cell subset or site label describes: CD45RA+ positively selected. Every receptor here comes from a man aged 18 to 30 in good health.

The rearrangement joins TRBV10-3 to TRBJ2-7, with 9 bases identical to TRBD1. Germline trimming cut 6 bases from V and 5 bases from J; bases unmatched to any gene: 8. CDR1 and CDR2 (germline): ENHRY, SYGVKD. This CDR3 spans 14 amino acids. The DNA for the CDR3 is TGTGCCATCAGGGACAGGGGTCTAGGGAACGAGCAGTACTTC. Its translation is CAIRDRGLGNEQYF.

The chain recombines TRBV28 with TRBJ2-2, with D possibly TRBD2 on 6 matching bases. The CDR3 contains 14 residues. Germline lookup yields CDR1 MDHEN and CDR2 SYDVKM. With 6 bases removed from V and 1 base from J, the gap between germline ends came to 9 bases. The CDR3, as DNA: TGTGCCAGCAGAAGACTAGAGAACACCGGGGAGCTGTTTTTT. The encoded protein is CASRRLENTGELFF.

CDR3 sequence: CASSYQGEAFF. As DNA, the CDR3 is TGTGCCAGCAGCTACCAGGGTGAAGCTTTCTTT. J is TRBJ1-1 and V is TRBV7-2; tentatively, D is TRBD1 (5 bases). Trimming removed 4 bases at V and 7 bases at J, with 7 bases between. The CDR3 totals 11 residues. The germline gives CDR1 SGHTA, CDR2 FQGNSA.

This chain links TRBV28 with TRBJ1-4, with TRBD1 identical over 7 bases. Losses at the gene ends were 7 bases for V and 4 bases for J; bases not matched to a gene: 3. CDR1 and CDR2 from the germline V gene are MDHEN and SYDVKM. The CDR3 has 13 residues. The CDR3 DNA reads as TGTGCCAGCAACAGGGACAGTAATGAAAAACTGTTTTTT. Translation gives CASNRDSNEKLFF.

Note on this clone: The sample contains more than one DNA sequence encoding this CDR3. The chain carries TRBV6-5 and TRBJ1-5; tentatively, D is TRBD1 (5 bases). CDR1 and CDR2 from the germline V gene are MNHEY and SVGAGI. This CDR3 comprises 14 residues. The V end lost 4 bases, the J end lost 4 bases, and 11 bases lay between the germline ends. CDR3 amino acids: CASSSTGGNQPQHF. CDR3 bases: TGTGCCAGCAGTTCAACGGGGGGAAATCAGCCCCAGCATTTT.

V gene TRBV10-2 combines with J gene TRBJ2-5; D is unclear. The CDR3 spans 11 residues. Germline CDR1 is WSHSY and CDR2 is SAAADI. V lost 5 bases and J 2 bases, leaving 3 bases between the germline ends. The DNA of the CDR3 is TGCGCCAGCAGTCCTCAAGAGACCCAGTACTTC. Protein: CASSPQETQYF.

The chain joins TRBV7-9 to TRBJ2-7; D is perhaps TRBD2 (5 bases). The length of the CDR3 is 14 residues. Germline CDR1 and CDR2: SEHNR and FQNEAQ (reference sequence). The V gene lost 3 bases and the J gene lost 2 bases, with 11 bases spanning the gap. CDR3 in amino acids: CASSLTTGTYEQYF. CDR3 coding DNA: TGTGCCAGCAGCTTGACGACGGGAACCTACGAGCAGTACTTC.

V is TRBV29-1 and J is TRBJ2-3, with a tentative D call TRBD1 (5 bases). This CDR3 is 11 amino acids long. V lost 6 bases to trimming and J lost 10 bases, with 14 bases between them. Germline CDR1 and CDR2: SQVTM and ANQGSEA. In DNA, the CDR3 is TGCAGCGTCGTAGGACACGGTGCGCAGTATTTT. As protein: CSVVGHGAQYF.

The rearrangement joins TRBV7-2 to TRBJ1-2; the D is unclear. Germline lookup yields CDR1 SGHTA and CDR2 FQGNSA. This CDR3 has 14 amino acids. V was pared by 5 bases and J by 5 bases, with 15 bases between. The CDR3 loop reads CASSPPLGFYGYTF. Written as DNA, the CDR3 is TGTGCCAGCAGCCCTCCTCTAGGGTTTTATGGCTACACCTTC.

The rearrangement joins TRBV30 to TRBJ1-2, with D possibly TRBD1 on 6 matching bases. Germline assignment: CDR1 GTSNPN and CDR2 SVGIG (reference sequence). With 5 bases removed from V and 2 bases from J, the gap between germline ends came to 9 bases. This CDR3 is 12 amino acids long. CDR3 coding DNA: TGTGCCTGGGAAGGACAGAACTATGGCTACACCTTC. Protein: CAWEGQNYGYTF.

V usage is TRBV29-1 and J usage is TRBJ2-2, with TRBD1 identical over 9 bases. The CDR3 is 13 residues long. Germline CDR1 SQVTM, CDR2 ANQGSEA. J gave up 6 bases and V 7 bases, and 6 bases lay outside the gene matches. The CDR3 region is CSGGQGSSGELFF. Written as DNA, the CDR3 is TGCAGCGGTGGACAGGGGTCCTCCGGGGAGCTGTTTTTT.

The chain joins TRBV2 to TRBJ1-4; 7 bases agree with TRBD1. V dropped 6 bases and J dropped 8; count of bases not matched to a gene: 9. The CDR3 contains 14 residues. Germline CDR1 and CDR2: SNHLY and FYNNEI. CDR3: CASRRDSPWEKLFF. The CDR3 DNA is TGTGCCAGCAGGCGGGACAGCCCTTGGGAAAAACTGTTTTTT.

J is TRBJ1-1 and V is TRBV2; perhaps TRBD1 as D (6 bases). V gave up 5 bases and J gave up 4 bases, with 14 bases separating them. The CDR3 consists of 14 residues. CDR1 is SNHLY, CDR2 FYNNEI, per germline. In DNA, the CDR3 is TGTGCCAGCAGTCCACAGGGACCGGTCACTGAAGCTTTCTTT. Its translation: CASSPQGPVTEAFF.

The rearrangement links TRBV20-1 to TRBJ2-2; D is undetermined. Trimming cost V 6 bases and J 3 bases, with 5 bases left between them. There are 11 residues in the CDR3. CDR1 is DFQATT and CDR2 is SNEGSKA in the germline V gene (reference sequence). CDR3 nucleotide sequence: TGCAGTGCAGAACACACCGGGGAGCTGTTTTTT. Its translation: CSAEHTGELFF.

For the CDR3, the DNA is TGCGCCAGCAGCTTGCCGGGACAGGGGTCCCTCGAGCAGTACTTC. The encoded protein is CASSLPGQGSLEQYF. V and J are TRBV5-1 and TRBJ2-7; TRBD1 aligns across 10 bases. J gave up 6 bases and V 1 base, and 7 bases lay outside the gene matches. The CDR3 sequence is 15 residues long. Germline CDR1 is SGHRS and CDR2 is YFSETQ.

The CDR3 coding sequence is TGTGCCAGCAGTGACTGGGATGCAGATTCCTACGAGCAGTACTTC. It specifies CASSDWDADSYEQYF. The rearrangement uses TRBV6-4 and TRBJ2-7, with D unresolved. V lost 1 base and J 1 base, leaving 11 bases between the germline ends. Germline CDR1 reads MRHNA; CDR2 reads SNTAGT. This CDR3 spans 15 amino acids.

The rearrangement uses TRBV30 and TRBJ2-2; D might be TRBD2 (6 bases). Germline-derived CDR1 and CDR2 are GTSNPN and SVGIG (reference sequence). The CDR3 is made up of 16 amino acids. With 3 bases removed from V and 6 bases from J, the gap between germline ends came to 20 bases. CDR3 residues: CAWSRGRGGSAGELFF. As DNA, the CDR3 is TGTGCCTGGAGCCGAGGGCGGGGAGGTAGCGCCGGGGAGCTGTTTTTT.

The genes are TRBV5-4 and TRBJ2-2; TRBD2 might be the D (5 bases). The V and J ends lost 0 bases and 6 bases respectively, with 12 bases between them. The CDR3 covers 15 residues. Germline V gene data show CDR1 as SGHNT and CDR2 as YYREEE (reference sequence). CDR3 sequence (DNA): TGTGCCAGCAGCTTGGTACTAGGAGGATCCGGGGAGCTGTTTTTT. Protein sequence: CASSLVLGGSGELFF.

This clone was seen only once. This rearrangement joins TRBV5-5 to TRBJ1-5; D unclear. CDR3 length: 14 residues. Germline assignment: CDR1 SGHKS and CDR2 YYEKEE (reference sequence). Trimming took 1 base from V and 3 from J, leaving 8 bases between them. CDR3 sequence (DNA): TGTGCCAGCAGCTTGTCCGGGCTCAATCAGCCCCAGCATTTT. It is translated as CASSLSGLNQPQHF.

This clone occurred once. For the CDR3, the DNA is TGTGCCAGCAGACCGGGGGATGATCAGCCCCAGCATTTT. It codes for CASRPGDDQPQHF. The V and J genes are TRBV6-5 and TRBJ1-5, with TRBD1 as a possible D gene (5 bases). V was cut by 6 bases and J by 5 bases, with 11 bases left in between. Germline CDR1 reads MNHEY; CDR2 reads SVGAGI. There are 13 residues in the CDR3.

The V gene is TRBV29-1, the J gene TRBJ2-5, with 12 bases aligning to TRBD1. The assigned J gene may be wrong: the sequence end matches TRBJ2-7 better. Germline values: CDR1 SQVTM, CDR2 ANQGSEA. CDR3 length equals 15 residues. CDR3 sequence: CSVAQWGTGGIEQYF. The CDR3 coding sequence is TGCAGCGTTGCCCAATGGGGGACAGGGGGCATCGAGCAGTACTTC.

The chain's CDR3 is CASSLATSGRGENIQYF. As DNA, the CDR3 is TGTGCCAGCAGCTTAGCGACTAGCGGGAGAGGAGAAAACATTCAGTACTTC. The chain employs TRBV7-2 and TRBJ2-4, with 12 bases that match TRBD2. Trimming took 0 bases from V and 5 from J; bases not matched to a gene: 5. This CDR3 has 17 amino acids. CDR1 is SGHTA, CDR2 FQGNSA, per germline.

The chain has TRBV19 and TRBJ2-5; 7 nucleotides match TRBD1. The CDR3 totals 16 residues. Germline trimming cut 0 bases from V and 6 bases from J; bases unmatched to any gene: 10. Germline V gives CDR1 LNHDA, CDR2 SQIVND (reference sequence). As DNA, the CDR3 is TGTGCCAGTAGTATAGATTCGGCTCAACAGGGGAAGACCCAGTACTTC. Encoded protein: CASSIDSAQQGKTQYF.

This clone was counted once. The chain uses TRBV25-1 and TRBJ2-6, with unresolved D. This CDR3 spans 14 amino acids. The germline V and J ends were trimmed by 3 bases and 1 base, with 4 bases remaining between them. Germline assignment: CDR1 MGHDK and CDR2 SYGVNS. CDR3 region: CASSETSGANVLTF. Written as DNA, the CDR3 is TGTGCCAGCAGTGAGACGTCTGGGGCCAACGTCCTGACTTTC.

This sequence joins TRBV5-6 and TRBJ2-4; 11 nucleotides line up with TRBD2. Germline V gives CDR1 SGHDT, CDR2 YYEEEE. This CDR3 region has 19 residues. Losses at the gene ends were 1 base for V and 0 bases for J; bases not matched to a gene: 9. CDR3 coding DNA: TGTGCCAGCAGCTTGCAACTAGCGGGAGTATTAGTAGCCAAAAACATTCAGTACTTC. This codes for CASSLQLAGVLVAKNIQYF.

V and J are TRBV18 and TRBJ2-5; D tentatively fits TRBD1 or TRBD2 (5 bases each). Germline CDR1 KGHSH, CDR2 LQKENI. This CDR3 comprises 17 residues. Deletions cut 0 bases from V and 2 bases from J, with 16 bases between. The DNA for the CDR3 is TGTGCCAGCTCACCACCTGGATCGAGGGGTCCACAAGAGACCCAGTACTTC. It specifies CASSPPGSRGPQETQYF. Based on the CDR3 plus reference TRBV18 and TRBJ2-5, the full variable domain is NAGVMQNPRHLVRRRGQEARLRCSPMKGHSHVYWYRQLPEEGLKFMVYLQKENIIDESGMPKERFSAEFPKEGPSILRIQQVVRGDSAAYFCASSPPGSRGPQETQYFGPGTRLLVL.

Concerning this clone: Other DNA sequences from this sample encode an identical CDR3 as well. The chain couples TRBV28 to TRBJ1-1, with no clear D. The length of the CDR3 is 12 residues. Trimming stripped 5 bases from V and 5 bases from J, with 9 bases between. Germline V gene sequence: CDR1 MDHEN, CDR2 SYDVKM. The chain's CDR3 is CASSPRRTEAFF. CDR3 sequence (DNA): TGTGCCAGCAGTCCCCGACGGACTGAAGCTTTCTTT.